The 22 T cell receptor beta chains presented below share a single source sample, sequenced in a study of T cells in Graves' hyperthyroidism and ophthalmopathy. RNA transcripts gave rise to amplified TCR beta CDR3 regions. The study used the HTBI primer set for a first-round RT-PCR of the TCR CDR3. TCRdb reanalysed the multiplex PCR reads using MiXCR and keeps one entry per CDR3 protein. The sample includes 480,000 or so distinct CDR3 sequences, roughly 45% of them seen just once. The sequenced material came from peripheral blood or thyroid tissue (not recorded which). The receptor source for this set is an adult woman with Graves' disease, either hyperthyroidism or ophthalmopathy (not recorded which).

The J gene is TRBJ2-7, the V gene TRBV5-1, with 7 positions matching TRBD1. This CDR3 is 14 amino acids long. Looked up from germline, CDR1 is SGHRS and CDR2 is YFSETQ. V gave up 4 bases and J gave up 4 bases; unmatched junction bases: 8. Here the CDR3 DNA reads TGCGCCAGCAGCGAGTCCACAGGGGATTACGAGCAGTACTTC. This gives the protein CASSESTGDYEQYF.

The chain employs TRBV19 and TRBJ1-5; 8 nucleotides match TRBD1. This CDR3 is built from 15 residues. J gave up 7 bases and V 6 bases, and 11 bases lay outside the gene matches. Per germline, CDR1 LNHDA and CDR2 SQIVND (reference sequence). Written as DNA, the CDR3 is TGTGCCAGTAGAGAAAGGACAGGGTTTGTGCAGCCCCAGCATTTT. This codes for CASRERTGFVQPQHF.

This clonotype was observed a single time. This rearrangement joins TRBV5-1 to TRBJ1-2; D may be TRBD1 (6 bases). There are 14 residues in the CDR3. V shed 1 base and J shed 4 bases, with 11 bases lying between them. Germline V gene data show CDR1 as SGHRS and CDR2 as YFSETQ. The CDR3 sequence: CASSLPQGAYGYTF. In DNA, the CDR3 is TGCGCCAGCAGCTTGCCACAGGGTGCCTATGGCTACACCTTC.

The J gene is TRBJ1-2, the V gene TRBV7-3; 7 bases match TRBD1. Germline V gene sequence: CDR1 SGHTA, CDR2 FQGTGA. The CDR3 is 15 residues long. The V segment lost 5 bases and the J segment 4 bases; nucleotides outside the gene matches: 10. DNA for the CDR3: TGTGCCAGCAGCCCATTCCCGACAGGGCCCTATGGCTACACCTTC. Translated, it gives CASSPFPTGPYGYTF. The full variable domain, rest sourced from reference TRBV7-3 and TRBJ1-2, is GAGVSQTPSNKVTEKGKYVELRCDPISGHTALYWYRQSLGQGPEFLIYFQGTGAADDSGLPNDRFFAVRPEGSVSTLKIQRTERGDSAVYLCASSPFPTGPYGYTFGSGTRLTVV.

The chain couples TRBV6-6 to TRBJ2-7; no reliable D call. V gave up 4 bases and J gave up 9 bases, with 7 bases separating them. The germline CDR1 and CDR2 sequences are MNHNY and SVGAGI (reference sequence). CDR3 length: 10 residues. The CDR3 region has the DNA TGTGCCAGCAGTTTATCTGCGCAGTACTTC. Encoded protein: CASSLSAQYF.

The chain employs TRBV9 and TRBJ1-2; the D is unclear. With 3 bases removed from V and 0 bases from J, the gap between germline ends came to 12 bases. The CDR3 contains 15 residues. Germline-derived CDR1 and CDR2 are SGDLS and YYNGEE. CDR3 nucleotide sequence: TGTGCCAGCAGCGCCAGACACCCTCCTAACTATGGCTACACCTTC. Its protein is CASSARHPPNYGYTF.

This clonotype was recorded many times. This chain links TRBV5-1 with TRBJ1-2; D gene uncertain. V lost 4 bases and J lost 2, with 9 bases in between. The CDR3 is 13 residues long. Germline V CDR1 and CDR2: SGHRS, YFSETQ. CDR3 sequence reads: CASSVTGNYGYTF. CDR3 nucleotides: TGCGCCAGCAGCGTGACGGGCAACTATGGCTACACCTTC.

For this clonotype: It is likely a read error, because the conserved phenylalanine at the end of the CDR3 is missing. The limits of the CDR3 on the DNA are not certain, so only TCRdb's listed CDR3 is given. The chain couples TRBV12-3 or TRBV12-4 to TRBJ1-6; the DNA was not compared with TRBD1, the D call given in the table. With termini counted, the CDR3 has 8 amino acids. The CDR3 is CASSPPNT.

The chain has TRBV29-1 and TRBJ2-7; 8 bases line up with TRBD2. Germline CDR1 SQVTM, CDR2 ANQGSEA. CDR3 size: 12 residues. Trimming took 4 bases from V and 4 from J; bases not matched to a gene: 3. DNA of the CDR3: TGCAGCGTTGGGACTAGCCTGTACGAGCAGTACTTC. Protein product: CSVGTSLYEQYF.

The rearrangement links TRBV2 to TRBJ1-6, with 8 bases lining up with TRBD1. Germline values: CDR1 SNHLY, CDR2 FYNNEI. Unmatched junction bases numbered 5, after V lost 5 bases and J lost 5 bases. CDR3 length equals 15 residues. As DNA, the CDR3 is TGTGCCAGCAGTACCCCGGACAGGGATAATTCACCCCTCCACTTT. It translates to CASSTPDRDNSPLHF.

The CDR3 is CASNGGKTEAFF. The CDR3 DNA follows: TGTGCCAGTAACGGAGGGAAAACTGAAGCTTTCTTT. The chain carries TRBV19 and TRBJ1-1, with no clear D. Between the trimmed V and J ends, which lost 7 bases and 5 bases, there was a span of 11 bases. Germline lookup yields CDR1 LNHDA and CDR2 SQIVND (reference sequence). The CDR3 is 12 residues long.

This clonotype was seen only a few times. The chain joins TRBV7-2 to TRBJ2-7; no firm D call. V shed 3 bases and J shed 2 bases, with 11 bases lying between them. Germline CDR1 and CDR2: SGHTA and FQGNSA. There are 14 residues in the CDR3. Here the CDR3 DNA reads TGTGCCAGCAGCTTTTCCTCTGGGACCTACGAGCAGTACTTC. It encodes CASSFSSGTYEQYF. The full variable domain, in which reference TRBV7-2 and TRBJ2-7 provide the parts outside the CDR3, is GAGVSQSPSNKVTEKGKDVELRCDPISGHTALYWYRQSLGQGLEFLIYFQGNSAPDKSGLPSDRFSAERTGGSVSTLTIQRTQQEDSAVYLCASSFSSGTYEQYFGPGTRLTVT.

This clonotype was counted only a few times. This chain uses TRBV20-1 with TRBJ1-5; 7 nucleotides agree with TRBD1. Germline CDR1 DFQATT, CDR2 SNEGSKA (reference sequence). The CDR3 extends over 15 amino acids. V lost 3 bases and J lost 4; bases outside the gene matches: 9. CDR3 sequence: CSASRDTGVNQPQHF. The CDR3 DNA reads TGCAGTGCTAGTCGGGATACAGGGGTAAATCAGCCCCAGCATTTT.

This clonotype has ten or more counts. DNA of the CDR3: TGCGCCAGCAGCCAAGCCGGACTAGCGGGAGTGGGGACCGGGGAGCTGTTTTTT. Translating gives CASSQAGLAGVGTGELFF. V is TRBV4-1 and J is TRBJ2-2; 13 nucleotides line up with TRBD2. The CDR3 loop spans 18 amino acids. Germline V lookup: CDR1 MGHRA, CDR2 YSYEKL. The V gene end was trimmed by 1 base and the J gene end by 5 bases; junction bases not matched to a gene: 7.

V gene TRBV11-2 combines with J gene TRBJ1-2; TRBD1 agrees at 10 bases. Trimming removed 4 bases from V and 10 bases from J; junction bases left unmatched: 6. The germline CDR1 and CDR2 sequences are SGHAT and FQNNGV. This CDR3 has 13 amino acids. The CDR3 spells CASSSGQGGDYTF. In DNA form, the CDR3 reads TGTGCCAGCAGCTCAGGACAGGGGGGGGACTACACCTTC.

This clonotype appeared many times. The chain uses TRBV2 and TRBJ2-2; 10 bases are shared with TRBD2. Germline V CDR1 and CDR2: SNHLY, FYNNEI. The CDR3 runs 15 residues. Trimming cost V 3 bases and J 6 bases; bases outside gene matches: 4. The CDR3 region has the DNA TGTGCCAGCAGTGAGGATCTAGCGGGAGCCGGGGAGCTGTTTTTT. It translates to CASSEDLAGAGELFF.

As concerns this clonotype: One junction end disagrees with the germline gene, perhaps due to a read error. The genes are TRBV6-1 and TRBJ2-7; no reliable D call. CDR3 size: 12 residues. CDR1 is MNHNS, CDR2 SASEGT, per germline. This CDR3 reads CASSRNTYEQYF. The CDR3 nucleotides are TGCGCCAGCAGTAGAAACACCTACGAGCAGTACTTC.

This clonotype came up a few times. The chain employs TRBV7-2 and TRBJ2-5; D may be TRBD1 (5 bases). CDR1 and CDR2 (germline): SGHTA, FQGNSA. The V gene lost 3 bases and the J gene lost 1 base, with 6 bases spanning the gap. The CDR3 runs to 13 residues. The chain's CDR3 is CASSFQGQETQYF. CDR3 DNA: TGTGCCAGCAGCTTCCAGGGCCAAGAGACCCAGTACTTC.

About this clonotype itself: A junction end diverges from the germline sequence, so it may reflect a read error. V and J are TRBV11-2 and TRBJ1-5; D is unclear. CDR3 length: 13 amino acids. The V gene's germline CDR1 is SGHAT and CDR2 FQNNGV. CDR3 coding DNA: TGTGCCAGCAGCTTAGACTGGAATCAGCCCCATCATTTT. Translation: CASSLDWNQPHHF. The complete variable domain, with remaining parts taken from reference TRBV11-2 and TRBJ1-5, reads EAGVAQSPRYKIIEKRQSVAFWCNPISGHATLYWYQQILGQGPKLLIQFQNNGVVDDSQLPKDRFSAERLKGVDSTLKIQPAKLEDSAVYLCASSLDWNQPHHFGDGTRLSIL.

The rearrangement links TRBV29-1 to TRBJ1-2, with D possibly being TRBD1 (6 bases). Per germline, CDR1 SQVTM and CDR2 ANQGSEA. The CDR3 loop spans 13 amino acids. V lost 7 bases to trimming and J lost 2 bases, with 14 bases between them. Here the CDR3 DNA reads TGCAGCGGATATTACAGGGAGAACTATGGCTACACCTTC. Its translation is CSGYYRENYGYTF.

In this sample, this clonotype turned up many times. One junction end disagrees with the germline gene, perhaps due to a read error. The rearrangement links TRBV6-1 to TRBJ1-5; perhaps TRBD1 as D (5 bases). This CDR3 is 14 amino acids long. Germline values: CDR1 MNHNS, CDR2 SASEGT. The CDR3 is CASSEALRGQPQHF. CDR3 DNA: TGTGCCAGCAGCGAAGCACTTAGGGGTCAGCCCCAGCATTTT.

Here the CDR3 DNA reads TGTGCCAGCGGCCCGGGACAGGGGATCTACGAGCAGTACTTC. Its translation: CASGPGQGIYEQYF. The chain recombines TRBV7-2 with TRBJ2-7; 10 bases fit TRBD1. The V segment lost 8 bases and the J segment 3 bases; nucleotides outside the gene matches: 7. The CDR3 is 14 residues long. Looked up from germline, CDR1 is SGHTA and CDR2 is FQGNSA.